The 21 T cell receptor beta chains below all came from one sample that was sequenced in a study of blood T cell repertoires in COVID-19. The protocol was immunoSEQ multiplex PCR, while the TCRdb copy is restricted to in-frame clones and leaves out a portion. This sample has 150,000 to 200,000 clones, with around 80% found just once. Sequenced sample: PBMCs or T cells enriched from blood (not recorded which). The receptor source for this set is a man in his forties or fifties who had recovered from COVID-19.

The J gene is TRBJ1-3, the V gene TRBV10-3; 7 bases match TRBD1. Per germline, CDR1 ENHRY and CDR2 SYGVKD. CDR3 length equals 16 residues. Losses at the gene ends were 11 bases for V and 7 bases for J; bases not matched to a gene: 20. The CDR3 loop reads CAACNPNRGVVNTIYF. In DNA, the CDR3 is TGTGCCGCCTGTAACCCGAACAGGGGAGTGGTGAACACCATATATTTT.

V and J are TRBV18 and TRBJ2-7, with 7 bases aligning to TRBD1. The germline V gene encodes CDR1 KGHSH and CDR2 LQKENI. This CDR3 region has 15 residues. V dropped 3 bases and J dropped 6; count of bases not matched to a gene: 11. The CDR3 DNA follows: TGTGCCAGCTCACCGCGAAGTGACAGGGTCCCCGAGCAGTACTTC. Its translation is CASSPRSDRVPEQYF.

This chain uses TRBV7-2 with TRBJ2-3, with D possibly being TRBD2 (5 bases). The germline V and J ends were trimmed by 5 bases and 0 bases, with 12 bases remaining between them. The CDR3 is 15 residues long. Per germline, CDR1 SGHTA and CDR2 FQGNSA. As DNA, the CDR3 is TGTGCCAGCAGCCCCAGCGGTCCTAGCACAGATACGCAGTATTTT. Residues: CASSPSGPSTDTQYF.

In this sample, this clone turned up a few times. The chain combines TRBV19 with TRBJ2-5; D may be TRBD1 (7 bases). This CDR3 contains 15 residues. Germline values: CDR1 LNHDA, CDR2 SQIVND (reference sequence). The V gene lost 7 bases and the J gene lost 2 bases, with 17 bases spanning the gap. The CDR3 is CASNGQGGGQETQYF. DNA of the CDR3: TGTGCCAGTAACGGGCAGGGGGGAGGTCAAGAGACCCAGTACTTC.

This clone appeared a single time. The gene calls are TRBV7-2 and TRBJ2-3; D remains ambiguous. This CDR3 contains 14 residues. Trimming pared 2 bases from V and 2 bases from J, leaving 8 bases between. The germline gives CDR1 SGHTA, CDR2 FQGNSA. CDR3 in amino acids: CASSLRRSTDTQYF. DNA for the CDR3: TGTGCCAGCAGCTTACGGCGGTCCACAGATACGCAGTATTTT.

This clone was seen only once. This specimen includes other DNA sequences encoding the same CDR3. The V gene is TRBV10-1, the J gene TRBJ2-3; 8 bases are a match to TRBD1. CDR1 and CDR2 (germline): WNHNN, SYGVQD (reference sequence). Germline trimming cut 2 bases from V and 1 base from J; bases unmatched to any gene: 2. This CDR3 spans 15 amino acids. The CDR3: CASSEGGQGTDTQYF. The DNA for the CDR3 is TGCGCCAGCAGTGAGGGGGGACAGGGCACAGATACGCAGTATTTT.

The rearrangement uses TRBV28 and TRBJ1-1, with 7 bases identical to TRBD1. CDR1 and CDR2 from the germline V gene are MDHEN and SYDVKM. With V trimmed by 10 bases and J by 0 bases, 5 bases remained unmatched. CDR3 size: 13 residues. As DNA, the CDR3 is TGTGCCACTTCGACAGGGATGAACACTGAAGCTTTCTTT. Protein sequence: CATSTGMNTEAFF.

The CDR3 DNA reads TGTGCCAGCACCCTTTCAGGGGGCGGACGGGAAGCTTTCTTT. It encodes CASTLSGGGREAFF. The chain employs TRBV5-4 and TRBJ1-1; TRBD1 agrees at 8 bases. This CDR3 contains 14 residues. Germline lookup yields CDR1 SGHNT and CDR2 YYREEE (reference sequence). V lost 6 bases to trimming and J lost 8 bases; unmatched junction nucleotides: 12. Using reference TRBV5-4 and TRBJ1-1 for the parts outside the CDR3, the full variable domain is ETGVTQSPTHLIKTRGQQVTLRCSSQSGHNTVSWYQQALGQGPQFIFQYYREEENGRGNFPPRFSGLQFPNYSSELNVNALELDDSALYLCASTLSGGGREAFFGQGTRLTVV.

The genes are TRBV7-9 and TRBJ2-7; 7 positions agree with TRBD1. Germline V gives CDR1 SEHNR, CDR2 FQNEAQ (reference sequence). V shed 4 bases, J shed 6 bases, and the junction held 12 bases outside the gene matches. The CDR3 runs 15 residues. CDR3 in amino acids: CASSSRTGRVLEQYF. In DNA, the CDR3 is TGTGCCAGCAGCTCGAGGACAGGTCGGGTTCTCGAGCAGTACTTC.

The CDR3 here is CASSSLGGGNSYEQYF. For the CDR3, the DNA is TGTGCCAGCAGTTCACTGGGGGGAGGGAACTCCTACGAGCAGTACTTC. The chain has TRBV27 and TRBJ2-7; TRBD2 matches 7 bases. Losses at the gene ends were 4 bases for V and 0 bases for J; bases not matched to a gene: 9. Germline loops: CDR1 MNHEY, CDR2 SMNVEV (reference sequence). The CDR3 runs 16 residues.

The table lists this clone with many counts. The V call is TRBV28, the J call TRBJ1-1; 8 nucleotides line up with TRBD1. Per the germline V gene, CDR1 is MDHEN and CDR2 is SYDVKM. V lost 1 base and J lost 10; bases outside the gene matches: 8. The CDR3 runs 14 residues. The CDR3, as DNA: TGTGCCAGCAGTTTATCCAATCAGGGGGCTGGAGCTTTCTTT. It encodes CASSLSNQGAGAFF.

The CDR3 DNA reads TGTGCCAGCAGCTCAGGGTCGAACACCGGGGAGCTGTTTTTT. Protein: CASSSGSNTGELFF. The chain is built from TRBV7-3 and TRBJ2-2, with a tentative D call TRBD1 (5 bases). V lost 4 bases, J lost 0 bases, and 6 bases lay in between. Germline V gene lookup returns CDR1 SGHTA and CDR2 FQGTGA. The CDR3 totals 14 residues.

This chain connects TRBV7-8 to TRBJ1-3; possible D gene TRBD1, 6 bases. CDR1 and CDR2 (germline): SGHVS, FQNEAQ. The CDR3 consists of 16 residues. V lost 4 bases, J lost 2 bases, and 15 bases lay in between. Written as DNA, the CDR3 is TGTGCCAGCAGCTCCGCAGCAGGGGTTGCTGGAAACACCATATATTTT. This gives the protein CASSSAAGVAGNTIYF.

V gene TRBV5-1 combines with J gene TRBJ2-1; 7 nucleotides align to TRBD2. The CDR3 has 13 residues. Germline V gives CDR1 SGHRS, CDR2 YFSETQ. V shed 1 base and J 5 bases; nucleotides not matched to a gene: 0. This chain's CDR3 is CASSLRGDNEQFF. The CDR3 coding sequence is TGCGCCAGCAGCTTGCGGGGGGACAATGAGCAGTTCTTC.

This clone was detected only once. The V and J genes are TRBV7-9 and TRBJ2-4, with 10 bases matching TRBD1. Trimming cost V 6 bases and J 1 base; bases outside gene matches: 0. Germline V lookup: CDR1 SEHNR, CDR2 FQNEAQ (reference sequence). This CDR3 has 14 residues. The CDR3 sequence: CASRGQGAKNIQYF. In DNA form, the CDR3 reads TGTGCCAGCAGGGGACAGGGGGCCAAAAACATTCAGTACTTC. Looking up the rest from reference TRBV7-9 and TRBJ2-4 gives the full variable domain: DTGVSQNPRHKITKRGQNVTFRCDPISEHNRLYWYRQTLGQGPEFLTYFQNEAQLEKSRLLSDRFSAERPKGSFSTLEIQRTEQGDSAMYLCASRGQGAKNIQYFGAGTRLSVL.

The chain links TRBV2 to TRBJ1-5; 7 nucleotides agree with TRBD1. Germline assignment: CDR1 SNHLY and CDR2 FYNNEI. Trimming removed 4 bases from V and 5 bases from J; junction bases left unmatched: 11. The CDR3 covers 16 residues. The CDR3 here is CASSANRDRPHQPQHF. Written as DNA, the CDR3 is TGTGCCAGCAGTGCAAACCGGGACAGACCTCATCAGCCCCAGCATTTT.

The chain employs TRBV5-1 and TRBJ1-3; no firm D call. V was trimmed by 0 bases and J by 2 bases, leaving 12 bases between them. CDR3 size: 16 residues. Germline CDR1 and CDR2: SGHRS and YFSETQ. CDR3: CASSLEVTITGNTIYF. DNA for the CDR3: TGCGCCAGCAGCTTGGAGGTGACAATAACTGGAAACACCATATATTTT.

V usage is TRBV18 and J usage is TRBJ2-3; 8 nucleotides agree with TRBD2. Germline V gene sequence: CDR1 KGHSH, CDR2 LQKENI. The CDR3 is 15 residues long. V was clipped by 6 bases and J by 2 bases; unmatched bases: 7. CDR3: CASSIALADTDTQYF. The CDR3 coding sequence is TGTGCCAGCTCGATAGCACTAGCGGACACAGATACGCAGTATTTT.

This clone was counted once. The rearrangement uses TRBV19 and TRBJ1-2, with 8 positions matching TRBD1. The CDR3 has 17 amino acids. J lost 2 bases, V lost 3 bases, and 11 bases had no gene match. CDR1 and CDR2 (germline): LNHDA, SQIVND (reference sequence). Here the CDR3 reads CASSILRGQIVNYGYTF. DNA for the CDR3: TGTGCCAGTAGTATCCTCAGGGGGCAGATTGTGAACTATGGCTACACCTTC.

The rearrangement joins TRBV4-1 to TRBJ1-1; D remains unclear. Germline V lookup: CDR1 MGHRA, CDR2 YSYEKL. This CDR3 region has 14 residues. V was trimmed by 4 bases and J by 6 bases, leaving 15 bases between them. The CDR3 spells CASSLGGPRAEAFF. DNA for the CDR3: TGCGCCAGCAGCCTGGGAGGCCCCCGGGCTGAAGCTTTCTTT.

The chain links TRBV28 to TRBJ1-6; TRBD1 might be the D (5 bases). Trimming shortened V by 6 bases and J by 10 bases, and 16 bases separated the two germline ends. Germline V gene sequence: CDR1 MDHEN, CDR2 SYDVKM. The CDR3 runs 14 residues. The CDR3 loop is CASRPGRGGSPLHF. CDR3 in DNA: TGTGCCAGCAGACCAGGGAGGGGTGGCTCACCCCTCCACTTT.